This TCR beta chain was captured in a study of blood T cell repertoires in COVID-19. Study in general: Acute and convalescent COVID-19 specimens originated in the United States, Italy and Spain. PBMCs, B-cell-depleted T cells, or T cells were the source of the cDNA or gDNA that made up the material.

Only a few counts were recorded for this clone. Authors' methods: The authors estimated nucleated cell counts from reference gene primer amplification. Clones were read by immunoSEQ multiplex PCR, and TCRdb kept only the in-frame ones, dropping some. D and trimming come from the DNA, and the V and J calls and clone size come from that table. The sample lists fewer than 400,000 clones, about 83% occurring once. Germline CDR1 and CDR2: SGHDN and FVKESK. V dropped 3 bases and J dropped 4 bases, with 12 bases sitting between them. The CDR3 is made up of 14 amino acids. The sequence was collected from a man under 40 with active or convalescent COVID-19. This chain links TRBV14 with TRBJ1-1; tentatively, D is TRBD1 (6 bases). The material sequenced was peripheral blood. Here the CDR3 DNA reads TGTGCCAGCAGCCACCAGGGGAGAGGCACTGAAGCTTTCTTT. It translates to CASSHQGRGTEAFF.